Following are 21 T cell receptor beta chains from one sample sequenced in a study of shared clonotypes between healthy human individuals. Libraries were prepared by immunoSEQ multiplex PCR; TCRdb keeps only in-frame clonotypes and omits some of them. The sample includes 2 million to 2.5 million clones, approximately 94% of them seen just once. Sequencing was performed on naive CD4+ T cells sorted from blood. Stated subset: CD45RA+ positively selected. The source is a man aged 18-30 years in good health.

This clone has just one count. The chain joins TRBV30 to TRBJ1-6; D is uncertain. CDR3 length: 13 residues. V was shortened by 3 bases and J by 8 bases, with 11 bases between the two germline ends. Germline CDR1 is GTSNPN and CDR2 is SVGIG (reference sequence). CDR3 protein: CAWRGGRDSPLHF. DNA of the CDR3: TGTGCCTGGAGGGGAGGACGGGATTCACCCCTCCACTTT.

The chain recombines TRBV6-1 with TRBJ2-7; D might be TRBD1 (5 bases). The CDR3 is 12 amino acids. The V gene's germline CDR1 is MNHNS and CDR2 SASEGT. V was pared by 5 bases and J by 6 bases, with 11 bases between. CDR3 in amino acids: CASSRQFLEQYF. CDR3 in DNA: TGTGCCAGCAGTCGACAGTTTCTCGAGCAGTACTTC.

This sequence joins TRBV10-3 and TRBJ1-3; 7 bases map to TRBD1. CDR3 length: 18 amino acids. Losses at the gene ends were 6 bases for V and 0 bases for J; bases not matched to a gene: 14. From germline, CDR1 is ENHRY and CDR2 SYGVKD. The CDR3 here is CAISDSPPGQISGNTIYF. In nucleotides, the CDR3 is TGTGCCATCAGCGACTCGCCGCCGGGACAGATCTCTGGAAACACCATATATTTT.

The chain is built from TRBV6-6 and TRBJ1-5, with D uncertain. Germline CDR1 reads MNHNY; CDR2 reads SVGAGI (reference sequence). Trimming pared 8 bases from V and 0 bases from J, leaving 14 bases between. This CDR3 contains 15 residues. In DNA form, the CDR3 reads TGTGCCAGCCGACGTGGACGGGATAGCAATCAGCCCCAGCATTTT. Its translation is CASRRGRDSNQPQHF.

The V and J genes are TRBV6-6 and TRBJ1-5; D gene unclear. Germline lookup yields CDR1 MNHNY and CDR2 SVGAGI (reference sequence). Trimming pared 7 bases from V and 3 bases from J, leaving 16 bases between. This CDR3 region has 15 residues. The CDR3 loop reads CASTLGRGYNQPQHF. The CDR3 DNA follows: TGTGCCAGCACCCTGGGGAGAGGGTACAATCAGCCCCAGCATTTT.

To note about this clone: An end of the junction differs from the germline gene, which may be a read error. This chain connects TRBV7-8 to TRBJ2-7; 10 nucleotides agree with TRBD2. The CDR3 contains 16 residues. Germline V lookup: CDR1 SGHVS, CDR2 FQNEAQ. CDR3 residues: CASSLGGLASSYEQYF. The CDR3 nucleotides read TGTGCCAGCAGTTTAGGGGGACTAGCGTCCTCCTACGAGCAGTACTTC.

CDR3: CASSPQGAGNSPLHF. CDR3 coding DNA: TGTGCCAGCAGTCCACAGGGGGCTGGGAATTCACCCCTCCACTTT. The chain couples TRBV28 to TRBJ1-6; 9 nucleotides agree with TRBD1. V lost 5 bases, J lost 7 bases, and 6 bases stayed unmatched. The germline V gene encodes CDR1 MDHEN and CDR2 SYDVKM. CDR3 length equals 15 residues.

On this clone itself: The germline gene is not matched at one end of the junction; a read error may be the cause. This same CDR3 is encoded by further DNA sequences in the sample. The J gene is TRBJ1-4, the V gene TRBV5-4, with a tentative D call TRBD1 (5 bases). There are 14 residues in the CDR3. CDR1 is SGHNT and CDR2 is YYREEE in the germline V gene (reference sequence). The CDR3 region is CASSLGTTNEKLFF. The CDR3 coding sequence is TGTGCCAGCAGCTTGGGGACAACAAATGAAAAACTGTTTTTT.

The rearrangement uses TRBV10-2 and TRBJ2-1; 7 nucleotides agree with TRBD2. Losses at the gene ends were 6 bases for V and 2 bases for J; bases not matched to a gene: 7. The CDR3 has 15 amino acids. CDR1 WSHSY and CDR2 SAAADI come from the germline V gene. The CDR3 spells CASRPGTTAYNEQFF. The DNA of the CDR3 is TGCGCCAGCAGACCCGGGACTACCGCCTACAATGAGCAGTTCTTC.

J is TRBJ2-3 and V is TRBV18; TRBD2 might be the D (5 bases). Germline-derived CDR1 and CDR2 are KGHSH and LQKENI. Trimming stripped 4 bases from V and 1 base from J, with 18 bases between. The CDR3 sequence is 17 residues long. CDR3 sequence reads: CASSQKSGVWGTDTQYF. The CDR3, as DNA: TGTGCCAGCTCACAGAAGTCCGGGGTCTGGGGCACAGATACGCAGTATTTT.

For this clone: The same CDR3 arises from other DNA sequences in this sample as well. This rearrangement joins TRBV9 to TRBJ2-2; 7 nucleotides match TRBD2. The CDR3 extends over 15 amino acids. Germline CDR1 reads SGDLS; CDR2 reads YYNGEE. Unmatched junction bases numbered 0, after V lost 0 bases and J lost 1 base. CDR3 coding DNA: TGTGCCAGCAGCGTAGCGGGAGGGAACACCGGGGAGCTGTTTTTT. This gives the protein CASSVAGGNTGELFF.

The V call is TRBV10-3, the J call TRBJ1-3, with 7 bases fitting TRBD1. Trimming at V came to 6 bases and at J to 4 bases, leaving 9 bases not matched to a gene. Germline lookup yields CDR1 ENHRY and CDR2 SYGVKD. The CDR3 spans 15 residues. The CDR3 nucleotides read TGTGCCATCAGGGGGCAACAGGGGACCGGAAACACCATATATTTT. The encoded protein is CAIRGQQGTGNTIYF.

The chain carries TRBV9 and TRBJ2-5, with 9 nucleotides matching TRBD1. This CDR3 is 15 amino acids long. Germline V gene data show CDR1 as SGDLS and CDR2 as YYNGEE. Unmatched junction bases numbered 9, after V lost 4 bases and J lost 5 bases. The CDR3 DNA sequence: TGTGCCAGCAGCCCAAGTACAGGGGGCCGGGAGACCCAGTACTTC. It yields the protein CASSPSTGGRETQYF.

The chain couples TRBV6-1 to TRBJ1-1; a possible D gene is TRBD1 (5 bases). CDR3 length: 10 residues. Trimming stripped 1 base from V and 11 bases from J, with 5 bases between. Germline V gene data show CDR1 as MNHNS and CDR2 as SASEGT. The CDR3 reads CASSEGGAFF. The CDR3 DNA follows: TGTGCCAGCAGTGAAGGGGGGGCTTTCTTT.

The chain is built from TRBV29-1 and TRBJ2-2; no clear D gene. Trimming cost V 3 bases and J 5 bases, with 7 bases left between them. The germline V gene encodes CDR1 SQVTM and CDR2 ANQGSEA. This CDR3 region has 12 residues. The CDR3 nucleotides read TGCAGCGTTGATTCAGGAACCGGGGAGCTGTTTTTT. Its translation: CSVDSGTGELFF.

V usage is TRBV4-3 and J usage is TRBJ1-6, with no clear D. Trimming shortened V by 0 bases and J by 9 bases, and 9 bases separated the two germline ends. Germline assignment: CDR1 LGHNA and CDR2 YSLEER. The CDR3 extends over 14 amino acids. The CDR3 DNA reads TGCGCCAGCAGCCAAGATCGCGAGGTTTCACCCCTCCACTTT. It encodes CASSQDREVSPLHF.

For this clone: Other DNA sequences in the same sample also yield this CDR3. The chain uses TRBV18 and TRBJ2-7, with 9 bases fitting TRBD2. The length of the CDR3 is 14 residues. Trimming at V came to 3 bases and at J to 4 bases, leaving 4 bases not matched to a gene. From germline, CDR1 is KGHSH and CDR2 LQKENI. Here the CDR3 reads CASSPTSGRYEQYF. In DNA, the CDR3 is TGTGCCAGCTCACCTACTAGCGGGCGGTACGAGCAGTACTTC.

This clone was seen a few times. The chain uses TRBV18 and TRBJ2-1; 10 bases map to TRBD2. Germline loops: CDR1 KGHSH, CDR2 LQKENI. The V gene end was trimmed by 3 bases and the J gene end by 2 bases; junction bases not matched to a gene: 4. The CDR3 extends over 16 amino acids. CDR3 bases: TGTGCCAGCTCACCGTGGACTAGCGGAACCTACAATGAGCAGTTCTTC. Translated: CASSPWTSGTYNEQFF.

The V and J genes are TRBV28 and TRBJ1-3; weak D call: TRBD1 (6 bases). The germline CDR1 and CDR2 sequences are MDHEN and SYDVKM. The V end was cut by 4 bases, the J end by 2 bases, with 12 bases between. This CDR3 contains 15 residues. For the CDR3, the DNA is TGTGCCAGCAGTTCCACAGGGATCCCTGGAAACACCATATATTTT. This translates into CASSSTGIPGNTIYF.

This chain links TRBV2 with TRBJ2-1, with D unclear. This CDR3 has 13 amino acids. Per germline, CDR1 SNHLY and CDR2 FYNNEI. V lost 7 bases and J 7 bases, leaving 14 bases between the germline ends. The CDR3 region has the DNA TGTGCCAGCAATGCCCGTAGTAGAAATGAGCAGTTCTTC. Its protein is CASNARSRNEQFF.

The chain is built from TRBV7-8 and TRBJ2-1; 11 positions match TRBD2. The CDR3 extends over 14 amino acids. Trimming took 3 bases from V and 7 from J; bases not matched to a gene: 2. CDR1 and CDR2 from the germline V gene are SGHVS and FQNEAQ. In DNA, the CDR3 is TGTGCCAGCAGCTTTGCTAGCGGGAGGAATGAGCAGTTCTTC. This gives the protein CASSFASGRNEQFF.